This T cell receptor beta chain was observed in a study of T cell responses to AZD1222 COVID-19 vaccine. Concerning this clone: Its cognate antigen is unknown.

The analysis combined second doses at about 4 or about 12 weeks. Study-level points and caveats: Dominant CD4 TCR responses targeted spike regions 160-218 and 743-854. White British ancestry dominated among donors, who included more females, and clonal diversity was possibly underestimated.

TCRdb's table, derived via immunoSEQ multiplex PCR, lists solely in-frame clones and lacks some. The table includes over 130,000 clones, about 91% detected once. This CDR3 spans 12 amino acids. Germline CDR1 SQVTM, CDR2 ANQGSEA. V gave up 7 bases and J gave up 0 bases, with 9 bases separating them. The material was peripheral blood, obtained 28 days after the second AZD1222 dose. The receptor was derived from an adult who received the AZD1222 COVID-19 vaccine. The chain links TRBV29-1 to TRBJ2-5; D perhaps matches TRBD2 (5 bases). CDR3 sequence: CSGFGNQETQYF. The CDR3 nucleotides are TGCAGCGGCTTCGGGAACCAAGAGACCCAGTACTTC. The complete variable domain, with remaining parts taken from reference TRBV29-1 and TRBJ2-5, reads SAVISQKPSRDICQRGTSLTIQCQVDSQVTMMFWYRQQPGQSLTLIATANQGSEATYESGFVIDKFPISRPNLTFSTLTVSNMSPEDSSIYLCSGFGNQETQYFGPGTRLLVL.